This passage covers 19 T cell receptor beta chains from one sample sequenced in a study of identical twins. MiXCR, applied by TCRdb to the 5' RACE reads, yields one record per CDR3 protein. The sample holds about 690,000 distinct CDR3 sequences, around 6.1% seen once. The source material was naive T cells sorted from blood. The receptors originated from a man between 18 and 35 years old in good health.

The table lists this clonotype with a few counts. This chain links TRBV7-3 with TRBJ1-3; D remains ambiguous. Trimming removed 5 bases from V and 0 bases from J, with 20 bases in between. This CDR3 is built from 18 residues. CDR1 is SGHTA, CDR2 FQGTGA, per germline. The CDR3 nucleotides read TGTGCCAGCAGCCCGGCCTCATTTGGCGTCGACTCTGGAAACACCATATATTTT. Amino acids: CASSPASFGVDSGNTIYF. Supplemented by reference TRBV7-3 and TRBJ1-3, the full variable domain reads GAGVSQTPSNKVTEKGKYVELRCDPISGHTALYWYRQSLGQGPEFLIYFQGTGAADDSGLPNDRFFAVRPEGSVSTLKIQRTERGDSAVYLCASSPASFGVDSGNTIYFGEGSWLTVV.

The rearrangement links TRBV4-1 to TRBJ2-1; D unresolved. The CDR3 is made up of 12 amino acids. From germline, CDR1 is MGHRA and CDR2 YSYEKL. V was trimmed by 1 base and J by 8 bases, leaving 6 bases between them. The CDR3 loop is CASSQVLDEQFF. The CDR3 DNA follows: TGCGCCAGCAGCCAAGTTTTAGATGAGCAGTTCTTC.

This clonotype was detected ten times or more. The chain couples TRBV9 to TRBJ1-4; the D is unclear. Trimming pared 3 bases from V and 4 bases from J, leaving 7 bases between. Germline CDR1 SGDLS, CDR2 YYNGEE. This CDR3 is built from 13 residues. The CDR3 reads CASSEGVNEKLFF. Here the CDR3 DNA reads TGTGCCAGCAGCGAGGGAGTTAATGAAAAACTGTTTTTT.

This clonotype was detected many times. The chain's CDR3 is CASSQERVGRVTNEKLFF. CDR3 nucleotide sequence: TGTGCCAGCAGCCAAGAGCGAGTAGGAAGGGTCACTAATGAAAAACTGTTTTTT. The rearrangement uses TRBV4-2 and TRBJ1-4, with D unclear. Per germline, CDR1 LGHNA and CDR2 YNFKEQ. CDR3 length: 18 amino acids. The V end lost 0 bases, the J end lost 2 bases, and 16 bases lay between the germline ends.

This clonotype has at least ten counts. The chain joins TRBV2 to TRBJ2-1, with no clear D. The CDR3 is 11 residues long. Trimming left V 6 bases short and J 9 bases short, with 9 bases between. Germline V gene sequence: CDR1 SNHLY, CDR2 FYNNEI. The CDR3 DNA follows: TGTGCCAGCAGGGAGAGTGGTGAGCAGTTCTTC. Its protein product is CASRESGEQFF. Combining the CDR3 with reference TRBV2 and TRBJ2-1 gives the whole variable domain EPEVTQTPSHQVTQMGQEVILRCVPISNHLYFYWYRQILGQKVEFLVSFYNNEISEKSEIFDDQFSVERPDGSNFTLKIRSTKLEDSAMYFCASRESGEQFFGPGTRLTVL.

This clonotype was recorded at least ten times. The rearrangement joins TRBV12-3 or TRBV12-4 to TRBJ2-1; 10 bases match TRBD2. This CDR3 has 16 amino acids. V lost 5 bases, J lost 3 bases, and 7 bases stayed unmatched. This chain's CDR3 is CASSGSGRGIYNEQFF. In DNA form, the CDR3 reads TGTGCCAGCAGTGGGAGCGGGAGGGGTATCTACAATGAGCAGTTCTTC.

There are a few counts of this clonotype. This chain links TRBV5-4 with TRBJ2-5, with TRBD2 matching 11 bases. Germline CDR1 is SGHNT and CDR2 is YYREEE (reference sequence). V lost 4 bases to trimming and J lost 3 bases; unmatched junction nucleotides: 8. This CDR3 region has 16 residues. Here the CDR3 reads CASSRISSGRKETQYF. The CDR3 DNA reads TGTGCCAGCAGCCGAATTTCTAGCGGGAGGAAAGAGACCCAGTACTTC.

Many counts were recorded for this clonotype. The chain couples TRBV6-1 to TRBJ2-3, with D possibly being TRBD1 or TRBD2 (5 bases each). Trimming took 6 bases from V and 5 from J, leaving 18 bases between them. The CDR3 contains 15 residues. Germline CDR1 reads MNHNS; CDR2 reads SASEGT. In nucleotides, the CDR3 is TGTGCCAGCAGACGGACCGGGACGCTGGGAGATACGCAGTATTTT. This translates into CASRRTGTLGDTQYF.

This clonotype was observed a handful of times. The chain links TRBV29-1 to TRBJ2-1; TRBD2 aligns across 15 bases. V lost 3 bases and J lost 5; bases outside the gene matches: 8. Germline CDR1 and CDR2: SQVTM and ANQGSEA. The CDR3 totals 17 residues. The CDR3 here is CSVEAGLAGGPHNEQFF. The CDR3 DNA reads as TGCAGCGTTGAGGCAGGACTAGCGGGAGGGCCTCACAATGAGCAGTTCTTC.

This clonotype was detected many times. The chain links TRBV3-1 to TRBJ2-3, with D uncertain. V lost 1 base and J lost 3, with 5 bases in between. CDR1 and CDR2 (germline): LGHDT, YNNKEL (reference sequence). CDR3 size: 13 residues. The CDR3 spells CASSQGVTDTQYF. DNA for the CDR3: TGTGCCAGCAGCCAAGGGGTGACAGATACGCAGTATTTT.

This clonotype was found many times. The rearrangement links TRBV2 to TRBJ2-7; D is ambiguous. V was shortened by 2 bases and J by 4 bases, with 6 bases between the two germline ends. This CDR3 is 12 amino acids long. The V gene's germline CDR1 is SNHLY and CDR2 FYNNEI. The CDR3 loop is CASSEKGYEQYV. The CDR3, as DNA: TGTGCCAGCAGTGAAAAGGGTTACGAGCAGTACGTC.

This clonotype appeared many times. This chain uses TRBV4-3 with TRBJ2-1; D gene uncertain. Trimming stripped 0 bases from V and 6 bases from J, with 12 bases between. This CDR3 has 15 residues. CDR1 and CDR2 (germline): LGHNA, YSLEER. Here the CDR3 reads CASSQDARSLNEQFF. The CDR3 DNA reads TGCGCCAGCAGCCAAGATGCTAGATCCCTCAATGAGCAGTTCTTC.

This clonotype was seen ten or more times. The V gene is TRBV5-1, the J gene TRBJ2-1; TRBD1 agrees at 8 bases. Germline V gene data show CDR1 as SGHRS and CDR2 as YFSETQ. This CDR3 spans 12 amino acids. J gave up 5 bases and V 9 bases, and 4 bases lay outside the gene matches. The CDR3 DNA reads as TGCGCCACCGGGACAGGTAACAATGAGCAGTTCTTC. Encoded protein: CATGTGNNEQFF.

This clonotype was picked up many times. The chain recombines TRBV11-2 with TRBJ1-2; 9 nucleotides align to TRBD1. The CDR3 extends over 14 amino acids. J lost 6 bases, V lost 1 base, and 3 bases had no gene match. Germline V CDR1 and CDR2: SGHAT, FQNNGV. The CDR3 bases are TGTGCCAGCAGCTTAGGTGGGACAGGGAATGGCTACACCTTC. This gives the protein CASSLGGTGNGYTF.

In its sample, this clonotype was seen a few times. The CDR3 coding sequence is TGCAGTGCTCTAGGGGCTAGCGGGAGGCTCTCCTACGAGCAGTACTTC. It yields the protein CSALGASGRLSYEQYF. V usage is TRBV20-1 and J usage is TRBJ2-7, with 11 bases aligning to TRBD2. The CDR3 length is 16 residues. Germline V gives CDR1 DFQATT, CDR2 SNEGSKA (reference sequence). Trimming removed 5 bases from V and 0 bases from J; junction bases left unmatched: 9.

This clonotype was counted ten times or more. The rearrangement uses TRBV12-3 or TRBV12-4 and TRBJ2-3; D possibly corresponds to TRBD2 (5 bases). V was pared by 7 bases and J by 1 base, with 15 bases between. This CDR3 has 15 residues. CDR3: CASTIGNWGTDTQYF. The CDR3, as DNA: TGTGCCAGCACCATCGGGAATTGGGGCACAGATACGCAGTATTTT.

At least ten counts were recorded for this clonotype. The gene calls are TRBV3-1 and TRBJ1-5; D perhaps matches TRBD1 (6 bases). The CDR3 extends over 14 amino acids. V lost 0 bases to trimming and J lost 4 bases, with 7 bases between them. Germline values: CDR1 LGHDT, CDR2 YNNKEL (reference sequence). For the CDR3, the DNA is TGTGCCAGCAGCCAAGATGGACAGAATCAGCCCCAGCATTTT. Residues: CASSQDGQNQPQHF.

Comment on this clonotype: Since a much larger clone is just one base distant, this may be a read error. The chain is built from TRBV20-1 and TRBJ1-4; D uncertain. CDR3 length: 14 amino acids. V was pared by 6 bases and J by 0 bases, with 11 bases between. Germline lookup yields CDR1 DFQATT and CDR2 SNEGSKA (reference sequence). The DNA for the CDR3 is TGCAGTGCAAGCCCAGTTCCAACTAATGAAAAACTGTTTTTT. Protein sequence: CSASPVPTNEKLFF.

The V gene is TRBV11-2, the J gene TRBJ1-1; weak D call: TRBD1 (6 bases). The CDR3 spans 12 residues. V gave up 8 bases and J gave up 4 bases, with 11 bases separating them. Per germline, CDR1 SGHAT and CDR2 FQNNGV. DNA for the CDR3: TGTGCCAGCCAAACAGGGCCCACTGAAGCTTTCTTT. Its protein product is CASQTGPTEAFF.